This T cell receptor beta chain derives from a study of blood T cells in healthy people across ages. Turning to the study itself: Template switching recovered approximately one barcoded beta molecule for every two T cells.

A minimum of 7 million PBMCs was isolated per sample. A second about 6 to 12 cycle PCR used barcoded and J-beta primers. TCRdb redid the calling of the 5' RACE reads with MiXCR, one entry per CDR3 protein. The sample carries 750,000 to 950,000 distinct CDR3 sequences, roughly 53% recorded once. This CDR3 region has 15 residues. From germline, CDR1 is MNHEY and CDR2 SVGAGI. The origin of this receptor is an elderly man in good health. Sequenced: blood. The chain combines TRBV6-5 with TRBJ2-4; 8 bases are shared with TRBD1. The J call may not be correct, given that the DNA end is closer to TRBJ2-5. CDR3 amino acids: CASSYTTGEQETQYF. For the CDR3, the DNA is TGTGCCAGCAGTTACACGACAGGGGAACAAGAGACCCAGTACTTC.